The entry below describes one T cell receptor (beta chain). Its recognized antigen is unknown. The data were taken from a study of cytomegalovirus exposure and HLA in healthy donors (dated by TCRdb to about 2017). General notes on the study: In an earlier analysis of roughly 500 of the donors, around 290 Gb of sequence data and 100 million or so unique TCR beta sequences from about 179 million T cells were reported. The study aimed to test whether cataloging public T cell receptors could reveal signatures of past pathogen exposure. In the later analysis, no new phenotypic data were used to find candidate immune exposures; instead, reliance was placed on TCR beta sequences and their occurrence across donors. Several DR-DQ haplotypes were treated as single units for association and clustering because of strong linkage in the cohort. About 300 gigabases of sequencing data and around 80 million unique TCR sequences made up an early release that covered approximately 700 HLA-typed donors. High-throughput TCR immunosequencing, statistical association of individual TCRs with disease status, and machine learning were combined to predict cytomegalovirus infection status. Using immunosequencing, the study profiled T cell repertoires from 550 to 750 subjects and related those repertoires to cytomegalovirus serostatus. In addition to the first cohort of 666 subjects, a separate validation cohort of approximately 130 different subjects was used. The number of typed donors differed by locus: about 620-630 for A, B, C, DRB1 and DQB1; about 520 for DQA1; about 600 for DPA1; and about 450 for DPB1. Every repertoire in the discovery cohort had been generated on one and the same sequencing platform. The genetic ancestry cluster associated with self-reported Caucasian donors included 81% of the 300 to 400 genotyped donors. Donor age, sex, ethnicity and CMV serostatus were compiled alongside the repertoire data. Genome-wide SNP genotypes for about 55% of the roughly 670 donors were used in a later genetic analysis, which treated that subset as a discovery cohort. HLA typing included class I and class II loci at four-digit resolution. On average, about 240,000 unique TCR beta nucleotide sequences were sequenced per donor among 398 genotyped donors of the cohort, with 15% to 20% of those sequences being non-productive. In an earlier analysis of about 590 of the donors, high-throughput TCR beta sequencing was used to judge whether each TCR beta V gene segment behaved as functional or pseudogenic. In a later analysis, previously published TCR beta repertoires from 550 to 750 donors were re-analyzed and high-resolution HLA genotyping was added so that TCR occurrence patterns could be studied. Here is what the overall study found, with its caveats: Because the 87-base-pair reads could not distinguish some IMGT-functional V segments, including TRBV6-2 and TRBV6-3, those segments were excluded. Correlated functional status among segregating V segments might be attributable to linkage disequilibrium, but an unknown experimental factor could not be ruled out. A later genetic analysis reported fewer N-insertions in productive TCRs among donors in an Asian-associated ancestry cluster than the approximately 670-donor mean. Immune exposure information for the cohort was limited to CMV serostatus. A later analysis found that HLA-associated TCR beta chains were more clonally expanded and had lower generation probabilities than equally common non-associated chains. About 17 rarely observed V segments, including chromosome 9 orphons, were excluded from the earlier analysis of several hundred of the donors because counts were too low. An association between a missense DCLRE1C variant and V-gene and J-gene trimming of TCR beta chains was found in a later genetic analysis and replicated in an independent cohort. The presence/absence analyses assumed that sequencing depth was roughly uniform across donors, and that assumption may not be true. Most TCR sequences were observed very rarely across donors, whereas some public TCRs were present in many individuals. The authors suggested that the approach could potentially be generalized to other disease states and immunological phenotypes. A later analysis found that TCR association rates varied across HLA loci, with DRB1 alleles showing the most associated TCRs and HLA-C alleles the fewest. Specific HLA alleles were associated with some 15,000 TCR beta sequences at a false discovery rate of 0.05 in a later analysis. Most CMV-associated TCR beta chains appeared to be HLA-restricted in a later analysis, and the HLA associations seemed to be driven largely by CMV exposure. A cluster of highly shared sequence variants was judged likely to represent a technical artifact of the sequencing pipeline. HLA typing was unavailable for some donors at each locus, so association tests used only the typed subset. In vitro tests confirmed that a few of the cytomegalovirus-associated TCR beta chains recognize cytomegalovirus antigens. A further reported finding was that TCR beta sequences accurately predicted the HLA-A and HLA-B alleles for most subjects in the first cohort. Cytomegalovirus status was reported to be diagnosed by the classifier with high specificity and sensitivity in both the original and validation cohorts. Several of the top co-occurrence clusters appeared to be linked to parvovirus B19, influenza, CMV and Epstein-Barr virus, according to a later analysis. A total of 164 TCR beta chains were listed by the study as associated with cytomegalovirus. When HLA alleles, especially DR and DQ, strongly co-occurred, attributing TCR associations to individual alleles was difficult. In an earlier analysis of 587 of the donors, most TCR beta V segments appeared in productive rearrangements about 90% or about 30% of the time, broadly matching IMGT annotations. In this cohort, only TCR beta chains were sequenced, and detectable features were limited by the absence of alpha or paired-chain data.

The cohort consisted of 650 to 700 healthy bone marrow donors. At the time of sampling, all cohort members were nominally healthy, though unrecorded immune exposures were likely present. The donor was CMV seronegative and belonged to the group of roughly 330 seronegative cohort members. Every donor gave a peripheral blood sample, and the peripheral blood mononuclear cells from that sample were used for TCR beta sequencing. The Qiagen DNeasy Blood Extraction Kit was used to extract genomic DNA from the blood cell samples. The V and J ends are trimmed by 0 bases and 13 bases, leaving 16 bases between them. Inclusive of the bounding cysteine and phenylalanine, the CDR3 is 13 residues long. The CDR3 DNA has 39 bases and is translated from base 1. CDR1 and CDR2 are read off the germline V gene as MNHEY and SVGAGI. The library was made by the immunoSEQ multiplex PCR assay. For the multiplex PCR, a mixture combining 60 forward primers for TCR Vbeta segments and 13 reverse primers for TCR Jbeta segments was used. A multiplex PCR assay on genomic DNA amplified the CDR3 region of rearranged TCR beta genes. Amplified TCR beta libraries were sequenced as 87-base-pair reads on the Illumina HiSeq System. Processing in the source paper ran as follows. Across the 700 or so repertoires, a later analysis counted some 81 million unique TCR beta chains, approximately 12 million of which were shared by at least two donors. Raw reads were error-corrected and collapsed into unique sequences by a nearest-neighbor algorithm in which closely related sequences were merged to remove PCR and sequencing errors. Alignment of CDR3 sequences to IMGT reference sequences was used to assign V, D and J gene segments. For a sequence to be retained, a match of at least six nucleotides was required to both a V gene segment and a J gene segment. Rearrangements were classified as productive when the CDR3 lacked stop codons and remained in frame with V and J, and all other rearrangements were classified as non-productive. CDR3 was defined by IMGT convention, running from the second conserved V-encoded cysteine to the conserved J-encoded phenylalanine. In an earlier analysis of around 600 of the donors, sequences lacking an unambiguous match to a single V gene segment were excluded. An earlier analysis of 500 to 600 of the donors classified V segments as functional when productive rearrangements were above 56.7% and as segregating when the standard deviation between donors was above 5%. A statistical classification framework was built to diagnose cytomegalovirus status from the catalog of TCR beta chain sequences. A later analysis assigned V and J genes by comparing TCR nucleotide sequences with IMGT/GENE-DB human TR gene sequences. The TCRdist pipeline was used in a later analysis to assign CDR3 sequences and most-parsimonious VDJ recombination scenarios. In a later analysis, each TCR beta chain was defined by its CDR3 amino acid sequence together with its V-gene family, and reads without a unique V-gene family were excluded. A later analysis removed several hundred highly shared, low-generation-probability nucleotide sequences to deal with suspected cross-contamination and a sequencing artifact. For each public chain, a later analysis derived a clonal expansion index from normalized ranks of inferred template counts within each repertoire. Generation probabilities in a later analysis came from a VDJ recombination model fitted to out-of-frame rearrangements, and those results were checked against IGoR. In a later analysis, hypergeometric tests were used to score TCR-TCR, TCR-HLA and TCR-CMV co-occurrence, with a repertoire-size bias correction applied to TCR pairs. A later analysis estimated false discovery rates by permuting HLA or CMV assignments 20 times. In a later analysis, co-occurring TCRs were grouped using DBSCAN, and TCRdist sequence similarity was added for clustering within HLA-allele-positive subsets. Repertoires with fewer than 30,000 or more than 120,000 public chains, plus five repertoires with anomalous nucleotide sharing, were excluded from co-occurrence clustering. TCRdb took this table from immuneACCESS and kept in-frame rearrangements with V and J called. Such tables lack part of the clones; where checked against another copy, unresolved V genes explain under half of the gap, and the rest is unexplained. V and J calls and clone size are as listed in that table; D and trimming were resolved from the DNA. For this sample, the table gives around 140,000 clones. The ten largest clones capture 2.2% of the sample.

Sequenced: PBMCs. This TCR was sampled from a woman aged 18-29 years in good health and CMV-seronegative. The rearranged chain carries TRBV6-5 and TRBJ2-7; TRBD2 is a possible D gene, resting on 6 matching bases. The CDR3 sequence is CASSYSWEDLVYF. The DNA is as follows: TGTGCCAGCAGTTACTCGTGGGAGGACCTGGTTTACTTC.